This TCR beta chain is from a study of blood T cells in healthy people across ages. Primed by a sample-barcoded 5' primer and a J-beta primer mix, a second PCR proceeded for about 7 to 12 cycles. Every sample gave at least 2.5 million paired-end reads containing CDR3. TCRdb itself ran the 5' RACE reads through MiXCR, one entry per CDR3 protein. The repertoire has 780,000 or so distinct CDR3 sequences, around half of them found once; the top ten carry roughly 40%. The study drew donors from healthy Caucasian individuals in Russia aged about 6 to 90. At least 6 million PBMCs were isolated per sample. This clonotype was counted only a few times. The CDR3 loop spans 16 amino acids. Germline V gives CDR1 MNHEY, CDR2 SMNVEV (reference sequence). V was pared by 6 bases and J by 5 bases, with 20 bases between.

This TCR derives from a man at least 80 years old in good health. This sequence joins TRBV27 and TRBJ2-1; D remains ambiguous. The source material was blood. The CDR3 here is CASSGRGSTRDNEQFF. DNA of the CDR3: TGTGCCAGCAGCGGCAGAGGTTCTACTCGTGACAATGAGCAGTTCTTC.